This T cell receptor beta chain was found in a study of T-cell memory formation after mild COVID-19. TCRdb fed the 5' RACE reads into MiXCR, producing one record per CDR3 protein. The sample has 500,000 to 650,000 distinct CDR3 sequences; about a fifth are singletons. In its sample, this clonotype was seen a few times. The CDR3 spans 15 residues. The V and J ends lost 3 bases and 0 bases, in that order; junction bases with no gene match: 2. Per germline, CDR1 SGHVS and CDR2 FNYEAQ. This TCR came from an adult woman who had mild COVID-19 (a few samples of this study predate the infection). Cell type and time point are not known. The sample consisted of PBMCs or a T cell subset sorted from them (not recorded which). V gene TRBV7-6 combines with J gene TRBJ1-5, with 7 bases lining up with TRBD1. In DNA, the CDR3 is TGTGCCAGCAGCTTGGGACAGTTTAGCAATCAGCCCCAGCATTTT. Translated, it gives CASSLGQFSNQPQHF. Full variable domain (outside the CDR3, taken from reference TRBV7-6 and TRBJ1-5): GAGVSQSPRYKVTKRGQDVALRCDPISGHVSLYWYRQALGQGPEFLTYFNYEAQQDKSGLPNDRFSAERPEGSISTLTIQRTEQRDSAMYRCASSLGQFSNQPQHFGDGTRLSIL.